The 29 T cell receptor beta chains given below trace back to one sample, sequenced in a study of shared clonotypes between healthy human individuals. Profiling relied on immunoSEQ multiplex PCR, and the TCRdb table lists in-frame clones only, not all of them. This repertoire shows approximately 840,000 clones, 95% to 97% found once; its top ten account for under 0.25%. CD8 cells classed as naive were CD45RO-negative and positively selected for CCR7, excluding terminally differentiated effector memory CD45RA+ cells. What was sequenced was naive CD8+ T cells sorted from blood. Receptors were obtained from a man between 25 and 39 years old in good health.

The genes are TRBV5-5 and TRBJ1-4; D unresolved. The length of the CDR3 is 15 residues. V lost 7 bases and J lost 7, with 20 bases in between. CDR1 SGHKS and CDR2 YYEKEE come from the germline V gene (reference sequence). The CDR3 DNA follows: TGTGCCAGCCGGCCCGAAGGGTTATTCGGTGAAAAACTGTTTTTT. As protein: CASRPEGLFGEKLFF.

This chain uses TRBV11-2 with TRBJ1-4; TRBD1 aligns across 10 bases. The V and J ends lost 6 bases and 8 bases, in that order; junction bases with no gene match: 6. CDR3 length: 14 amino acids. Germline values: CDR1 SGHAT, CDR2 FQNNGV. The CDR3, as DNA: TGTGCCAGCAGTTACGGGACAGGGGAAGAAAAACTGTTTTTT. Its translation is CASSYGTGEEKLFF.

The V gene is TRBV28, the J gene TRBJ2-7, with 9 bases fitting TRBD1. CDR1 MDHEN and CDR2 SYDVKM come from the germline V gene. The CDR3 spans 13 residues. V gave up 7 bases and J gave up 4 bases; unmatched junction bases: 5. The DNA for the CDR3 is TGTGCCAGCATCGGAGGACAGGGGTACGAGCAGTACTTC. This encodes CASIGGQGYEQYF.

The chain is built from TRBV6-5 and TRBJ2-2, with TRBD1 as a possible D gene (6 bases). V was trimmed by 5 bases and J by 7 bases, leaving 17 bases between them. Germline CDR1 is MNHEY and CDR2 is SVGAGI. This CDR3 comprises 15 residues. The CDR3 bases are TGTGCCAGCAGTCAGGGGCGCCCCGGGGTCGGGGAGCTGTTTTTT. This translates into CASSQGRPGVGELFF.

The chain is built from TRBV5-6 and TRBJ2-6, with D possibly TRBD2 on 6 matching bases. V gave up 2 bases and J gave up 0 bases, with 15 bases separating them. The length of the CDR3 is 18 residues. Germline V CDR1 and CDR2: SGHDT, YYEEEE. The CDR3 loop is CASSFVGTSISGANVLTF. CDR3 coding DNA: TGTGCCAGCAGCTTCGTGGGGACTTCTATCTCTGGGGCCAACGTCCTGACTTTC.

The CDR3 DNA is TGTGCCAGCAGCTCCACGGTGTCGAGAGGGAGGGATATATACGAGCAGTACTTC. Translating gives CASSSTVSRGRDIYEQYF. The chain uses TRBV7-9 and TRBJ2-7; 7 positions match TRBD2. Germline loops: CDR1 SEHNR, CDR2 FQNEAQ (reference sequence). The CDR3 runs to 18 residues. Trimming cost V 4 bases and J 4 bases; bases outside gene matches: 19.

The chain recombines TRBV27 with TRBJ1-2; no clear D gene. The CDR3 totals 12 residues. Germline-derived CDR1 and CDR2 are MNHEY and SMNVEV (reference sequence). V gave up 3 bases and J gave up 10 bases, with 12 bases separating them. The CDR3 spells CASSLAGSAYTF. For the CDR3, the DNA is TGTGCCAGCAGTTTGGCCGGCAGCGCCTACACCTTC.

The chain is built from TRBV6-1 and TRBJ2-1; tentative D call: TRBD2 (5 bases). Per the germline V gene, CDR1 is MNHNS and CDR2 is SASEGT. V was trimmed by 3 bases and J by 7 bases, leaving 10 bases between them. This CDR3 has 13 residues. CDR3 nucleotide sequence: TGTGCCAGCAGTGACTTACCGGGGAATGAGCAGTTCTTC. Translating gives CASSDLPGNEQFF.

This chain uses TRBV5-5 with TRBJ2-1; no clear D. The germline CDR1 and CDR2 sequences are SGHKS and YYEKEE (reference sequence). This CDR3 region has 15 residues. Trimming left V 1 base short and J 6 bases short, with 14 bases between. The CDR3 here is CASSLRLGVGNEQFF. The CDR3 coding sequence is TGTGCCAGCAGCTTGAGGCTAGGAGTGGGCAATGAGCAGTTCTTC.

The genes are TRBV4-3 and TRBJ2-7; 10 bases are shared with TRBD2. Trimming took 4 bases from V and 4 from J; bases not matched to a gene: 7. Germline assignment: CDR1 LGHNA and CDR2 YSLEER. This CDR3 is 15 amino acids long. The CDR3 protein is CASSPTGLARYEQYF. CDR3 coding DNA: TGCGCCAGCAGCCCGACGGGACTAGCGCGTTACGAGCAGTACTTC.

The CDR3 region is CATRDRPSNQPQHF. CDR3 nucleotides: TGTGCCACACGGGACAGGCCAAGCAATCAGCCCCAGCATTTT. The chain uses TRBV28 and TRBJ1-5, with 8 bases lining up with TRBD1. Trimming took 10 bases from V and 1 from J; bases not matched to a gene: 6. This CDR3 region has 14 residues. The germline CDR1 and CDR2 sequences are MDHEN and SYDVKM.

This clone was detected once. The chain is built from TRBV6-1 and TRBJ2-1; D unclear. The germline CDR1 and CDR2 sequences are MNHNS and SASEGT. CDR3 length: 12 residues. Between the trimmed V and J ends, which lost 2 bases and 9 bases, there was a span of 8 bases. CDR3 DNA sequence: TGTGCCAGCAGTGAATCGGTTTTTGAGCAGTTCTTC. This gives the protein CASSESVFEQFF.

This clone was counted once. The CDR3 region is CASRGSVLRTDTQYF. The CDR3 DNA is TGTGCCAGCAGGGGATCAGTTTTAAGGACAGATACGCAGTATTTT. V gene TRBV6-6 combines with J gene TRBJ2-3; D is ambiguous. Germline V gene sequence: CDR1 MNHNY, CDR2 SVGAGI (reference sequence). The CDR3 consists of 15 residues. With 6 bases removed from V and 3 bases from J, the gap between germline ends came to 16 bases.

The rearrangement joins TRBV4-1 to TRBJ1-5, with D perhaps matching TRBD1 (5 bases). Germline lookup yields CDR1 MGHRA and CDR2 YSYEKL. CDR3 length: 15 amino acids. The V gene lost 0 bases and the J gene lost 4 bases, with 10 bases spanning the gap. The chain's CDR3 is CASSQDRDPNQPQHF. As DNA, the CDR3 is TGCGCCAGCAGCCAAGATCGGGACCCAAATCAGCCCCAGCATTTT.

The CDR3 DNA is TGTGCCACCAGCAGAGGGGTAGGTCTCTCAGTCGGCGAGCAGTACTTC. Protein product: CATSRGVGLSVGEQYF. The genes are TRBV15 and TRBJ2-7; D is ambiguous. CDR3 length: 16 amino acids. The V and J ends lost 1 base and 6 bases respectively, with 19 bases between them. CDR1 is LNHNV, CDR2 YYDKDF, per germline (reference sequence).

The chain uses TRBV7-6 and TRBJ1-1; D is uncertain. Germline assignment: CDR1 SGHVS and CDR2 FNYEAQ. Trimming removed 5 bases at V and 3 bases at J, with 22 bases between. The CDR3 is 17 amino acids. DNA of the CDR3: TGTGCCAGCAGCCAACACGCTGCCCCGCGCGGGGACACTGAAGCTTTCTTT. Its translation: CASSQHAAPRGDTEAFF. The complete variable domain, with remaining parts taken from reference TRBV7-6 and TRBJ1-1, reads GAGVSQSPRYKVTKRGQDVALRCDPISGHVSLYWYRQALGQGPEFLTYFNYEAQQDKSGLPNDRFSAERPEGSISTLTIQRTEQRDSAMYRCASSQHAAPRGDTEAFFGQGTRLTVV.

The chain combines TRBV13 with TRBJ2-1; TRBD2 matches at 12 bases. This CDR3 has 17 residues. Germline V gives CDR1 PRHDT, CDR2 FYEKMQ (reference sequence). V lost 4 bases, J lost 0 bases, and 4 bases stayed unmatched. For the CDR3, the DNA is TGTGCCAGCAGCTCACTAGCGGGAGGCCCCTCCTACAATGAGCAGTTCTTC. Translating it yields CASSSLAGGPSYNEQFF.

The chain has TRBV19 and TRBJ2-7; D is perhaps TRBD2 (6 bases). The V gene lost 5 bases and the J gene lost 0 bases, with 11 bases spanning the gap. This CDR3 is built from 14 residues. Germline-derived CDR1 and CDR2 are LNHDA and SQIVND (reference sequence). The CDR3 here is CASSAAGSSYEQYF. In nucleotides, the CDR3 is TGTGCCAGTAGTGCCGCGGGAAGCTCCTACGAGCAGTACTTC.

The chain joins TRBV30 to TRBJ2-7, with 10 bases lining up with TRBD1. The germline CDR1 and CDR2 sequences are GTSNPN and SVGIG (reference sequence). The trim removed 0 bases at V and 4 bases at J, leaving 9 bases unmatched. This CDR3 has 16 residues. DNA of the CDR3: TGTGCCTGGAGTGTACCGGGACAGGGGCATGGGTACGAGCAGTACTTC. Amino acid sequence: CAWSVPGQGHGYEQYF.

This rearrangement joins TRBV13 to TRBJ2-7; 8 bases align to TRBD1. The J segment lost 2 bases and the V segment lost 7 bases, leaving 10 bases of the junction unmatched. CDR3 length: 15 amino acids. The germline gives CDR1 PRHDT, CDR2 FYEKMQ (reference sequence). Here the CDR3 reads CASTFLGQGPYEQYF. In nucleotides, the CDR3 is TGTGCCAGCACCTTTCTTGGACAGGGTCCCTACGAGCAGTACTTC.

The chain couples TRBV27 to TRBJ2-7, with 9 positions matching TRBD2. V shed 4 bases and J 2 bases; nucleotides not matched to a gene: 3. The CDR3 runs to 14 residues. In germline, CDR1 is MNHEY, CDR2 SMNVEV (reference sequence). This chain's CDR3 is CASSYAGGPYEQYF. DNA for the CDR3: TGTGCCAGCAGTTATGCGGGAGGGCCCTACGAGCAGTACTTC.

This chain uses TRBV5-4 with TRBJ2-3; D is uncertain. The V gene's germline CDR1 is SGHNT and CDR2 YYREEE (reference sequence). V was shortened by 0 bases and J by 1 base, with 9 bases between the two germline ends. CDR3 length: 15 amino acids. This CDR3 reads CASSLEGSGTDTQYF. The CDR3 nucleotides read TGTGCCAGCAGCTTGGAAGGGTCAGGCACAGATACGCAGTATTTT.

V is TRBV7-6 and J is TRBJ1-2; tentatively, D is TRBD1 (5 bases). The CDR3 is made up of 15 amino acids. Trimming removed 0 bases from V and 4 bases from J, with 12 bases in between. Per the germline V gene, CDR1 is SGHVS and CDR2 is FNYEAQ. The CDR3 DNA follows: TGTGCCAGCAGCTTAGCGACAGCTCTTGGCTATGGCTACACCTTC. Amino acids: CASSLATALGYGYTF. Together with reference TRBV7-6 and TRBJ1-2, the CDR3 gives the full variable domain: GAGVSQSPRYKVTKRGQDVALRCDPISGHVSLYWYRQALGQGPEFLTYFNYEAQQDKSGLPNDRFSAERPEGSISTLTIQRTEQRDSAMYRCASSLATALGYGYTFGSGTRLTVV.

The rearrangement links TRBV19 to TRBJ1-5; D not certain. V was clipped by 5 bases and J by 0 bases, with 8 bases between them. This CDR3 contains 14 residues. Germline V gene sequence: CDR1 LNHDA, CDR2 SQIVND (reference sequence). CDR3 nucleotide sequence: TGTGCCAGTAGTTACGGATATAGCAATCAGCCCCAGCATTTT. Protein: CASSYGYSNQPQHF.

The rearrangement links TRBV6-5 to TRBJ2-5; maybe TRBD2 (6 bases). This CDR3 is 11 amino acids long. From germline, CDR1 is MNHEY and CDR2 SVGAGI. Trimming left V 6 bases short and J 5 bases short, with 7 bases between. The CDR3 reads CASREGETQYF. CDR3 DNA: TGTGCCAGCAGGGAGGGTGAGACCCAGTACTTC.

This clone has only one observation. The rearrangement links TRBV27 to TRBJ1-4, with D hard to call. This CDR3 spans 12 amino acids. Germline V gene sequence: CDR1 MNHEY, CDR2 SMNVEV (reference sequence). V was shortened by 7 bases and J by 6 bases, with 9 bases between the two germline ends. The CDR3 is CASMSGDEKLFF. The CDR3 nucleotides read TGTGCCAGCATGTCCGGAGATGAAAAACTGTTTTTT.

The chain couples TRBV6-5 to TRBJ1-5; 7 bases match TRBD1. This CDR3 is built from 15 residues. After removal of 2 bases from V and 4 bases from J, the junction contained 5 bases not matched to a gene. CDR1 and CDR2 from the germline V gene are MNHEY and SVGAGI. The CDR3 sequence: CASSYTDRKNQPQHF. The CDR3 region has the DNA TGTGCCAGCAGTTACACGGACAGGAAAAATCAGCCCCAGCATTTT.

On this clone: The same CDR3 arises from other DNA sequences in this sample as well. The CDR3 loop reads CASRAGNQPQHF. CDR3 nucleotides: TGTGCCAGCAGGGCGGGGAACCAGCCCCAGCATTTT. The rearrangement joins TRBV27 to TRBJ1-5, with D unresolved. The CDR3 loop spans 12 amino acids. Germline values: CDR1 MNHEY, CDR2 SMNVEV (reference sequence). V lost 6 bases, J lost 7 bases, and 10 bases lay in between.

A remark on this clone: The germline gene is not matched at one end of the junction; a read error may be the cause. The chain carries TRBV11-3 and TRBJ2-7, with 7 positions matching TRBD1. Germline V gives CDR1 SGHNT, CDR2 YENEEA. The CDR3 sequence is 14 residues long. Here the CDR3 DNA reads TGTGCCAGCAGCCACCGGGACAGCTCCCACGAGCAGTACTTC. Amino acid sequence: CASSHRDSSHEQYF.